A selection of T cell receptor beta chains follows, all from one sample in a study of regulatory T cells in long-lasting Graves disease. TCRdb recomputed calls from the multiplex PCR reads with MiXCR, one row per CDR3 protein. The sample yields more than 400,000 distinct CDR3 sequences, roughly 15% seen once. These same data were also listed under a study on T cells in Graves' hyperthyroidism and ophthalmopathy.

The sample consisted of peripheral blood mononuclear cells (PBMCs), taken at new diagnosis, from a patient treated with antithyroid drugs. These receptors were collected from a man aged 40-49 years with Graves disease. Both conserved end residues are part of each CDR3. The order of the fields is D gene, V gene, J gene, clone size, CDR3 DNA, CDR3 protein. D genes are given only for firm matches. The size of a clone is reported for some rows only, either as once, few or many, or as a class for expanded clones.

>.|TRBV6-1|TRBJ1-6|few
TGTGCCAGCAGGGAGGGGAATTCACCCCTCCACTTT
CASREGNSPLHF
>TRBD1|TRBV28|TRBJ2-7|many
TGTGCCAGTACTCCCGTCAGGCAGGGGGCTCGAGAGCAGTACTTC
CASTPVRQGAREQYF
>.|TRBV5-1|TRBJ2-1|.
TGCGCCAGCACTCGTTCGGGGGATGAGCAGTTCTTC
CASTRSGDEQFF
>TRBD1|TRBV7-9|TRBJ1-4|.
TGTGCCAGCAGCTCGACAGGGGTTGGGATACTGTTTTTT
CASSSTGVGILFF
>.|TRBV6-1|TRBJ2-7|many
TGTGCCAGCAGTCGGAGCGGACGCGCCTACGAGCAGTACTTC
CASSRSGRAYEQYF
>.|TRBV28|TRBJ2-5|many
TGTGCCAGCAGACTTACGTCTGAGACCCAGTACTTC
CASRLTSETQYF
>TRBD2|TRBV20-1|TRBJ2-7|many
TGCAGTGCTAGAGATAGCCTAGCGGGTACCTACGAGCAGTACTTC
CSARDSLAGTYEQYF
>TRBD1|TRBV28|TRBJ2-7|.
TGTGCCAGCAGTTTGGACAGGGGAACCGAGCAGTACTTC
CASSLDRGTEQYF
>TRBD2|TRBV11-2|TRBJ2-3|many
TGTGCCAGCAGGGTTGATGGGCGGGGGACAGATACGCAGTATTTT
CASRVDGRGTDTQYF
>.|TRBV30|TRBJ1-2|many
TGTGCCTGGAGTGTACCCAAGGCGGCCTATGGCTACACCTTC
CAWSVPKAAYGYTF
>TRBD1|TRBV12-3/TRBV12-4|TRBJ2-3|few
TGTGCCAGCAGACGGACAGGGGCAGTCACAGATACGCAGTATTTT
CASRRTGAVTDTQYF
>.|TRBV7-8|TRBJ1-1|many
TGTGCCAGCAGCCCACAGGGAATGAACACTGAAGCTTTCTTT
CASSPQGMNTEAFF
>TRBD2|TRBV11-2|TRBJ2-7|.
TGTGCCAGCAGCTCTCGGACTAGCGGGATCAGGTACGAGCAGTACTTC
CASSSRTSGIRYEQYF
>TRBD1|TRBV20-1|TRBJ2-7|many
TGCAGTGCTTCGACAGGGATAGGTGGGTCCTACGAGCAGTACTTC
CSASTGIGGSYEQYF
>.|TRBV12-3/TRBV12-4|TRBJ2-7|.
TGTGCCAGCAGCCCCGGGGGTTTGATCCAATACGAGCAGTACTTC
CASSPGGLIQYEQYF
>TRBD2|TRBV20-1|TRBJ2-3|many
TGCAGTGCTAGAGATCCCAGCGGGAGGCGCACAGATACGCAGTATTTT
CSARDPSGRRTDTQYF
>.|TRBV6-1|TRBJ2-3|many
TGCGCCAGCAGTGTCTTCCCGGGAGGACAGGGCGTGCTTACGGACACAGATACGCAGTATTTT
CASSVFPGGQGVLTDTDTQYF
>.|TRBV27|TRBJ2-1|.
TGTGCCAGCAGTTCGGACACCCTCTCCTACAATGAGCAGTTCTTC
CASSSDTLSYNEQFF
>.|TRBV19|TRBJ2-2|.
TGTGCCAGTAGTATCGGGCAGGGAGTCGCCGGGGAGCTGTTTTTT
CASSIGQGVAGELFF
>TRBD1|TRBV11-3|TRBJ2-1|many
TGTGCCAGCAGCTTAGGAGGGGCAGGGGGCCGGTACAATGAGCAGTTCTTC
CASSLGGAGGRYNEQFF
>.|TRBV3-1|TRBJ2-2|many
TGTGCCAGCAGCCAAGTAGGGGGGAACACCGGGGAGCTGTTTTTT
CASSQVGGNTGELFF
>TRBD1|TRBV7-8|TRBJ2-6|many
TGTGCCAGCAGCTTATCAGGGGGCGCCTGGGCCAACGTCCTGACTTTC
CASSLSGGAWANVLTF
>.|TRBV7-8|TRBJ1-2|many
TGTGCCAGCAGCCGGACCGTCAATGGCTACACCTTC
CASSRTVNGYTF
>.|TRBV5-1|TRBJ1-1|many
TGCGCCAGCAGCTTCGCCGAATCCAACACTGAAGCTTTCTTT
CASSFAESNTEAFF
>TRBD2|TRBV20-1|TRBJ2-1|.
TGCAGTGCTAGTCGCAGGACTAGCGGGAGGGCCTACTACAATGAGCAGTTCTTC
CSASRRTSGRAYYNEQFF
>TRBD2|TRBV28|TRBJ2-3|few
TGTGCCAGCAGTTTTCCAATCAAGCGGGAAGGTATCACAGATACGCAGTATTTT
CASSFPIKREGITDTQYF
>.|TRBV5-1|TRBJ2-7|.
TGCGCCAGCAGCTTGAACGTGGACTCGCCTCGCGAGCAGTACTTC
CASSLNVDSPREQYF
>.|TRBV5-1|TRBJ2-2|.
TGCGCCAGCAGCACGGGGGGCTGGGCTCTACCCAACACCGGGGAGCTGTTTTTT
CASSTGGWALPNTGELFF
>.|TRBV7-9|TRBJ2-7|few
TGTGCCAGCAGCTTAGGGCAGGGATTACACTACGAGCAGTACTTC
CASSLGQGLHYEQYF
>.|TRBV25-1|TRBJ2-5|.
TGTGCCAGCAATGGGGGCTTACATGGAGAGACCCAGTACTTC
CASNGGLHGETQYF
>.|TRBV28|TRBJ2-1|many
TGTGCCAGCAGGTCCGGGACCTCGGGAAATGAGCAGTTCTTC
CASRSGTSGNEQFF
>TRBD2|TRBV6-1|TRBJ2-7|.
TGTGCCAGCACTCCAGGGACTAGCGGGAGGGCCACTTACGAGCAGTACTTC
CASTPGTSGRATYEQYF